These T cell receptor beta chains were read from a single sample in a study of vaccination and CD4 T cells after COVID-19. Using its own MiXCR run on the PCR reads, TCRdb lists one record per CDR3 protein. The sample lists over 13,000 distinct CDR3 sequences, over 45% seen once, with around 8% in the top ten. What these receptors recognize is not known. The specimen comprised CD4+ T cells from blood, cultured in vitro, sampled before SARS-CoV-2 vaccination. Source of these receptors: a human donor who had recovered from COVID-19. CDR3s include the opening cysteine and the closing phenylalanine or tryptophan. The order of the fields is V gene, clone size, J gene, CDR3 length, CDR3 protein. Clone sizes are given selectively: once, few, many, or a class where the clone is expanded.

>TRBV5-1|.|TRBJ2-4|17
CASSAGQGTVAKNIQYF
>TRBV6-5|.|TRBJ1-2|14
CASSYSTSGHGYTF
>TRBV7-2|.|TRBJ1-5|15
CASSSQGQGSQPQHF
>TRBV18|.|TRBJ1-5|14
CASSPSEGAQPQHF
>TRBV20-1|.|TRBJ2-2|13
CSAAQGVSGELFF
>TRBV19|.|TRBJ1-5|13
CASSGQGGQPQHF
>TRBV19|few|TRBJ1-1|15
CASRVLGTGRTEAFF
>TRBV20-1|few|TRBJ2-2|13
CSARDPMGGELFF
>TRBV20-1|.|TRBJ1-3|13
CSASTGSGNTIYF
>TRBV10-3|.|TRBJ1-1|14
CAISDRGRDTEAFF
>TRBV20-1|few|TRBJ1-5|14
CSARRPYSNQPQHF
>TRBV28|.|TRBJ2-5|15
CASSLSGRGDETQYF
>TRBV20-1|.|TRBJ2-1|17
CSARVTSGGPGYNEQFF
>TRBV2|.|TRBJ1-2|14
CASTRRGSNYGYTF
>TRBV19|few|TRBJ1-2|14
CASSTLGPSYGYTF
>TRBV30|.|TRBJ2-5|15
CAWTQGPRGTGAQYF
>TRBV7-2|.|TRBJ1-1|15
CASILLAGMNTEAFF
>TRBV6-2/TRBV6-3|.|TRBJ1-1|14
CASSPGTVNTEAFF
>TRBV20-1|.|TRBJ1-2|12
CSARDRVYGYTF
>TRBV12-3/TRBV12-4|.|TRBJ1-1|13
CASTAPRSREAFF
>TRBV20-1|.|TRBJ2-5|14
CSARDLAGLETQYF
>TRBV29-1|.|TRBJ1-1|11
CSVERGQEAFF
>TRBV19|.|TRBJ2-1|14
CASSIQGDFNEQFF
>TRBV7-6|.|TRBJ2-7|17
CASSLSSSGGVPYEQYF
>TRBV7-2|.|TRBJ1-3|15
CASSLAVNSGNTIYF
>TRBV10-3|.|TRBJ1-1|13
CAIVLLTHPEAFF
>TRBV19|.|TRBJ2-7|15
CASSASGGSTYEQYF
>TRBV15|.|TRBJ2-6|16
CATSRDYTKVANVLTF
>TRBV11-2|.|TRBJ2-1|15
CASSLALAGVDEQFF
>TRBV7-9|.|TRBJ2-2|14
CASSFRPEAGELFF
>TRBV20-1|.|TRBJ2-7|13
CSARRGGSWEQYF
>TRBV20-1|.|TRBJ2-3|17
CSARPPPAGTDADTQYF
>TRBV10-3|once|TRBJ1-2|13
CAISSDSNYGYTF
>TRBV15|.|TRBJ2-3|14
CATSQGALTDTQYF
>TRBV18|.|TRBJ1-3|13
CASSPQEGNTIYF
>TRBV20-1|.|TRBJ1-1|19
CSAKYVAGWGIGRNTEAFF
>TRBV11-2|few|TRBJ2-5|11
CASSFQETQYF
>TRBV6-1|.|TRBJ2-2|15
CASTRTGLSTGELFF
>TRBV10-2|once|TRBJ1-5|18
CASSEVGQWDYSNQPQHF
>TRBV7-6|.|TRBJ1-3|16
CASSMGDRAYGNTIYF
>TRBV24-1|.|TRBJ1-5|15
CATSGTGSSNQPQHF
>TRBV11-2|once|TRBJ2-4|17
CASSLGGTGRAKNIQYF
>TRBV7-8|few|TRBJ1-1|16
CASSLVGGVFPTEAFF
>TRBV11-2|.|TRBJ1-2|12
CASSSFRGGVSF
>TRBV4-3|few|TRBJ1-2|13
CASSLSSNYGYTF
>TRBV5-1|.|TRBJ1-5|13
CASSRGTGQPQHF
>TRBV6-2/TRBV6-3|few|TRBJ2-3|14
CASSPDRSPDTQYF
>TRBV7-6|.|TRBJ2-7|16
CASSLEWFRGVGEQYF
>TRBV19|.|TRBJ2-3|16
CASSMEKGQGRDTQYF
>TRBV28|.|TRBJ2-4|13
CASSLSGPDIQYF
>TRBV24-1|.|TRBJ2-1|13
CATSGGTGNEQFF
>TRBV7-3|.|TRBJ1-2|14
CASSLRAGAYGYTF